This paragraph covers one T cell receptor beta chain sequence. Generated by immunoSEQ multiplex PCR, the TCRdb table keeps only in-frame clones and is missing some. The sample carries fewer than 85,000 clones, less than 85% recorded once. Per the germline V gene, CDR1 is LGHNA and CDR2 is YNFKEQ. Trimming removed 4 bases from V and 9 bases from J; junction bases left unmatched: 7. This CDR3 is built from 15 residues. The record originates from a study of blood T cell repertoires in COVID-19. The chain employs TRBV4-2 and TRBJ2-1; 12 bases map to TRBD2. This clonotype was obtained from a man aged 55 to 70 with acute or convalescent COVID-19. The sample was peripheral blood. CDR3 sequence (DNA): TGTGCCAGCAGCCTATCTAGCGGGGGGGTCAGTGAGCAGTTCTTC. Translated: CASSLSSGGVSEQFF.